This TCR beta chain was documented in a study of monozygotic twins with cystic fibrosis. Overall study: With roughly 16 PCR cycles, barcoded libraries came from 3 to 3.5 micrograms of fragmented DNA.

CDR3 length: 15 residues. The V end was cut by 1 base, the J end by 7 bases, with 15 bases between. CDR1 SGDLS and CDR2 YYNGEE come from the germline V gene. Worth noting for this clone: Its antigen is unknown.

Clones were sequenced by immunoSEQ multiplex PCR, and TCRdb holds only the in-frame ones, with some missing. Altogether tens of thousands of clones are present, 85% to 95% being singletons, with the ten largest covering approximately 0.28%. Study-wide results and limits: Low clonality (median about 0.0095) suggested a mostly naive repertoire. Age, concordance and disease severity did not associate with shared CDR3 numbers.

Material: blood. This TCR was sampled from a girl aged 2-10 years with cystic fibrosis. This rearrangement joins TRBV9 to TRBJ1-5; unclear D gene. The CDR3 DNA reads TGTGCCAGCAGCGTACTAGGGCTAGATGGACAGCCCCAGCATTTT. Amino acids: CASSVLGLDGQPQHF. The entire variable domain, with the rest obtained from reference TRBV9 and TRBJ1-5, is as follows: DSGVTQTPKHLITATGQRVTLRCSPRSGDLSVYWYQQSLDQGLQFLIQYYNGEERAKGNILERFSAQQFPDLHSELNLSSLELGDSALYFCASSVLGLDGQPQHFGDGTRLSIL.